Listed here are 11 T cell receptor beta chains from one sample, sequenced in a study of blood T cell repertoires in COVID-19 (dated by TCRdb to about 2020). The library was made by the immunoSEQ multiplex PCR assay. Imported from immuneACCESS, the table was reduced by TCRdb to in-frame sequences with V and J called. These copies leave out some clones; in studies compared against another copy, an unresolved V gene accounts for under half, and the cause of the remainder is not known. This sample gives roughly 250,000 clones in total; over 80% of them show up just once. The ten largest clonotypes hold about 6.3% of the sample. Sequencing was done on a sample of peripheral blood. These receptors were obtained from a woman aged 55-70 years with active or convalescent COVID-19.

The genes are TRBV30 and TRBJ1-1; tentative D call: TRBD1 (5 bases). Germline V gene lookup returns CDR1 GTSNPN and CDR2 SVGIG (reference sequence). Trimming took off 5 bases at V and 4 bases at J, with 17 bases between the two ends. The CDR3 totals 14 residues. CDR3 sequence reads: CAWAKGRVGTEAFF. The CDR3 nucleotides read TGTGCCTGGGCCAAGGGCAGGGTGGGCACTGAAGCTTTCTTT. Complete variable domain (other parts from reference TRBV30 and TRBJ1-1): SQTIHQWPATLVQPVGSPLSLECTVEGTSNPNLYWYRQAAGRGLQLLFYSVGIGQISSEVPQNLSASRPQDRQFILSSKKLLLSDSGFYLCAWAKGRVGTEAFFGQGTRLTVV.

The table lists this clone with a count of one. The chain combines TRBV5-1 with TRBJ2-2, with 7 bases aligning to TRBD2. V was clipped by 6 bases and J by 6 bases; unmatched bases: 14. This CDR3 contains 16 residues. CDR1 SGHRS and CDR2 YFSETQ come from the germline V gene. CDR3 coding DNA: TGCGCCAGCACAGACGGGAGGACAAGGGCCGCCGGGGAGCTGTTTTTT. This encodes CASTDGRTRAAGELFF.

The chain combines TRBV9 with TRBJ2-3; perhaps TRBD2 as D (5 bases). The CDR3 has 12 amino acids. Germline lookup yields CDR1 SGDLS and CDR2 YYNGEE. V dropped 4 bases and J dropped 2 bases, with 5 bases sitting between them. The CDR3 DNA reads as TGTGCCAGCAGCCGGGACACAGATACGCAGTATTTT. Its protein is CASSRDTDTQYF.

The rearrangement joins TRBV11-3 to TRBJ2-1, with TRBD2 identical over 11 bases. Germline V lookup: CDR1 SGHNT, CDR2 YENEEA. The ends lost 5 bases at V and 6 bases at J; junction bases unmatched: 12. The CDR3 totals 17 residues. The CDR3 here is CASSRTTSGTPLNEQFF. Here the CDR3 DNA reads TGTGCCAGCAGCCGCACGACTAGCGGGACCCCCCTCAATGAGCAGTTCTTC.

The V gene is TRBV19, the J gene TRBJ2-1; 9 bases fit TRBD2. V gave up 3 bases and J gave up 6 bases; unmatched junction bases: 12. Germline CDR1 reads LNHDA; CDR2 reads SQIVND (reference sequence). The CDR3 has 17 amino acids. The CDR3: CASSIILGRGGSNEQFF. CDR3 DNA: TGTGCCAGTAGTATTATTTTAGGGCGGGGGGGCTCCAATGAGCAGTTCTTC.

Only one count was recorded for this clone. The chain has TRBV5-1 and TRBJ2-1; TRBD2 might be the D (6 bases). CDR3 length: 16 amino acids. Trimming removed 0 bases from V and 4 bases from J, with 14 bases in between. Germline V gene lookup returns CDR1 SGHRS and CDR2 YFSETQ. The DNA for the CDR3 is TGCGCCAGCAGCTTGGTGGAGGGGCCCCCATACAATGAGCAGTTCTTC. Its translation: CASSLVEGPPYNEQFF.

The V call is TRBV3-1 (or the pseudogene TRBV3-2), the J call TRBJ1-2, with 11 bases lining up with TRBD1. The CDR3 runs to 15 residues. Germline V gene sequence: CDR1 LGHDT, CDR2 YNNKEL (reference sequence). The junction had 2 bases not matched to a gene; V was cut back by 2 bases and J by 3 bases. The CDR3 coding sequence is TGTGCCAGCAGCCAAACGGGACAGGGGGACTATGGCTACACCTTC. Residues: CASSQTGQGDYGYTF.

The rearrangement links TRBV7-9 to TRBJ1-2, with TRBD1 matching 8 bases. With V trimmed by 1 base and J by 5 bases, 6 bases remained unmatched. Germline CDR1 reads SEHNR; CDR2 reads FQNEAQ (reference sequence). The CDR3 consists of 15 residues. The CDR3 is CASSLEQGELYGYTF. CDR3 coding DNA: TGTGCCAGCAGCTTAGAACAGGGGGAGTTGTATGGCTACACCTTC.

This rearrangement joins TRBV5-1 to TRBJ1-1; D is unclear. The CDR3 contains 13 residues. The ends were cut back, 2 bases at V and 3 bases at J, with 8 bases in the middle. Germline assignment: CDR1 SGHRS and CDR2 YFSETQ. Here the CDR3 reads CASSFGEDTEAFF. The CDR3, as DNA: TGCGCCAGCAGCTTCGGAGAGGACACTGAAGCTTTCTTT.

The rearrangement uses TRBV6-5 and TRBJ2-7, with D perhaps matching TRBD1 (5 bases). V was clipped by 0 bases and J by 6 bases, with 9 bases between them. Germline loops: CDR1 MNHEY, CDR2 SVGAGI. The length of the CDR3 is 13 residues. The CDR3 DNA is TGTGCCAGCAGTTACTCGCAGGGCAGCGAGCAGTACGTC. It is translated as CASSYSQGSEQYV.

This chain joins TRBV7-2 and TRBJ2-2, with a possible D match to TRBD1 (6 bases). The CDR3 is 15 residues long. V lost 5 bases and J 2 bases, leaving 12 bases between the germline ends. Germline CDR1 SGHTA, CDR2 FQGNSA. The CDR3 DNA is TGTGCCAGCAGCGTACAGGGCCGCAACACCGGGGAGCTGTTTTTT. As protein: CASSVQGRNTGELFF.